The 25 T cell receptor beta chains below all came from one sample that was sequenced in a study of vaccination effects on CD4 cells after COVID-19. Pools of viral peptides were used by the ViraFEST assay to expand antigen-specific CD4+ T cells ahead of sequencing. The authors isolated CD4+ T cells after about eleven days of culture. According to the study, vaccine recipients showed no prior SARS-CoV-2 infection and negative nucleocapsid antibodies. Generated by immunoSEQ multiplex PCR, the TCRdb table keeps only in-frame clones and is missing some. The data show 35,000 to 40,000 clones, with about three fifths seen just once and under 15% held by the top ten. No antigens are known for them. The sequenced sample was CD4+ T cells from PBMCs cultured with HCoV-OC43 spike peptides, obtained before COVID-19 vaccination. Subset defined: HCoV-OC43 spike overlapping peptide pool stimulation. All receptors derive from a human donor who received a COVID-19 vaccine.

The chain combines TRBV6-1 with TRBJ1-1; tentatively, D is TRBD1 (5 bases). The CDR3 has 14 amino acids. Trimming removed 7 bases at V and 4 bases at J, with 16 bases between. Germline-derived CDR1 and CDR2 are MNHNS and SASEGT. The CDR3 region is CASTTQGRGTEAFF. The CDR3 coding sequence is TGTGCCAGCACCACCCAAGGAAGGGGCACTGAAGCTTTCTTT.

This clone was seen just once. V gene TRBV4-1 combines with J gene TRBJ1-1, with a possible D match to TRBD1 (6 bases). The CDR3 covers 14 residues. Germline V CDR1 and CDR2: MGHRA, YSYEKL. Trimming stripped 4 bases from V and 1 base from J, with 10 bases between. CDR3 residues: CASSPPGQNTEAFF. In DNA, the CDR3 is TGCGCCAGCAGCCCCCCGGGACAGAACACTGAAGCTTTCTTT.

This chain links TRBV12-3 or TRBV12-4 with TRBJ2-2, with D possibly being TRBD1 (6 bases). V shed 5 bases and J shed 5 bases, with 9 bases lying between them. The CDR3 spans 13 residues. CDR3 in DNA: TGTGCCAGCAGTGAGAGGGGGACCGGGGAGCTGTTTTTT. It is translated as CASSERGTGELFF.

The CDR3, as DNA: TGCGCCAGCAGCCAAGGTGGACTTTTGATGGGGAATGAGCAGTTCTTC. Protein: CASSQGGLLMGNEQFF. The chain carries TRBV4-1 and TRBJ2-1; a weak D match, TRBD2 (5 bases). From germline, CDR1 is MGHRA and CDR2 YSYEKL. Trimming shortened V by 1 base and J by 7 bases, and 17 bases separated the two germline ends. This CDR3 comprises 16 residues.

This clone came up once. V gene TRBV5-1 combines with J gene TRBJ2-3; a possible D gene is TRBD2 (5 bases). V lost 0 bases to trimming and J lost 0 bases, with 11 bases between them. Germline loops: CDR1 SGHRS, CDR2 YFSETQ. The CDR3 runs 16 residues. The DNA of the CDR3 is TGCGCCAGCAGCTTGGAATTGCGGGCTAGCACAGATACGCAGTATTTT. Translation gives CASSLELRASTDTQYF.

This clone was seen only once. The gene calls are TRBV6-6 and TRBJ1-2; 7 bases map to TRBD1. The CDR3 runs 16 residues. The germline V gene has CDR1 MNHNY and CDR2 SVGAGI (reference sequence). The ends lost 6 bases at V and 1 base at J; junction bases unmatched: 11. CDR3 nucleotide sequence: TGTGCCAGCAGCCCAGGGGGGAGGGCGGGTAACTATGGCTACACCTTC. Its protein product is CASSPGGRAGNYGYTF.

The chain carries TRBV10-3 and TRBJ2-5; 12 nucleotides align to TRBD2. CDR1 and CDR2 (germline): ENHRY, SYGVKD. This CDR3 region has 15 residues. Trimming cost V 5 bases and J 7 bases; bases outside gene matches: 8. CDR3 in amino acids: CAISSSGGAGGTQYF. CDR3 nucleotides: TGTGCCATCAGTTCTAGCGGGGGGGCCGGTGGGACCCAGTACTTC.

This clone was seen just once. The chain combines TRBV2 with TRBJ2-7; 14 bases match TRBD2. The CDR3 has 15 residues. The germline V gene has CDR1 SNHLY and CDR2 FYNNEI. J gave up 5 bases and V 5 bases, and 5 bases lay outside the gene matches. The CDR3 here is CASSRLAGGPHEQYF. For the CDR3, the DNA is TGTGCCAGCAGTCGACTAGCGGGAGGGCCCCACGAGCAGTACTTC. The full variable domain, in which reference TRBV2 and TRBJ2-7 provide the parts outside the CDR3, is EPEVTQTPSHQVTQMGQEVILRCVPISNHLYFYWYRQILGQKVEFLVSFYNNEISEKSEIFDDQFSVERPDGSNFTLKIRSTKLEDSAMYFCASSRLAGGPHEQYFGPGTRLTVT.

The CDR3 DNA sequence: TGTGCCAGCAGCTCGAGCGGGGGGGGGTACAATGAGCAGTTCTTC. Its protein product is CASSSSGGGYNEQFF. The V gene is TRBV11-3, the J gene TRBJ2-1; 10 nucleotides align to TRBD2. The J segment lost 4 bases and the V segment lost 4 bases, leaving 4 bases of the junction unmatched. This CDR3 spans 15 amino acids. CDR1 and CDR2 from the germline V gene are SGHNT and YENEEA.

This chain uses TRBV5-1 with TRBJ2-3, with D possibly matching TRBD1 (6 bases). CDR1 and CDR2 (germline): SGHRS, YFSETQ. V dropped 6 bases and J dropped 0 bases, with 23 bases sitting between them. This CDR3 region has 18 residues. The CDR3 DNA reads TGCGCCAGCAAAGCAGTGGGGGCCCTACCAGCTAGCACAGATACGCAGTATTTT. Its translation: CASKAVGALPASTDTQYF.

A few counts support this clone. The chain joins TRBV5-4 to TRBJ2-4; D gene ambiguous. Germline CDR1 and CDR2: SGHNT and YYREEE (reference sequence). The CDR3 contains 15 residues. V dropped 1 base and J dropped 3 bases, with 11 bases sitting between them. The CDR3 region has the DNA TGTGCCAGCAGCTTGAGAGGAACCATCAAAAACATTCAGTACTTC. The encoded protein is CASSLRGTIKNIQYF.

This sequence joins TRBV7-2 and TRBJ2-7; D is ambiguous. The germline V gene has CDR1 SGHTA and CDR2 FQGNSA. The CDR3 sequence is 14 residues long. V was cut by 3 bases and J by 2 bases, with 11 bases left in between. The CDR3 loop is CASSLIYSTYEQYF. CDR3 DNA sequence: TGTGCCAGCAGCTTGATTTACAGTACCTACGAGCAGTACTTC.

CDR3 nucleotides: TGCGCCAGCAGCCAAGACGCCGGTGGCACCTTACTAGGCTACACCTTC. The encoded protein is CASSQDAGGTLLGYTF. The chain combines TRBV4-1 with TRBJ1-2, with D unclear. Germline CDR1 MGHRA, CDR2 YSYEKL. The CDR3 contains 16 residues. V lost 0 bases to trimming and J lost 8 bases, with 19 bases between them.

CDR3 in DNA: TGTGCCAGCACGGAAAACGGACTAGCGAGAGATACGCAGTATTTT. This sequence encodes CASTENGLARDTQYF. The gene calls are TRBV6-5 and TRBJ2-3; the match to TRBD2 covers 9 bases. Germline assignment: CDR1 MNHEY and CDR2 SVGAGI. This CDR3 is built from 15 residues. Trimming cost V 7 bases and J 5 bases; bases outside gene matches: 10.

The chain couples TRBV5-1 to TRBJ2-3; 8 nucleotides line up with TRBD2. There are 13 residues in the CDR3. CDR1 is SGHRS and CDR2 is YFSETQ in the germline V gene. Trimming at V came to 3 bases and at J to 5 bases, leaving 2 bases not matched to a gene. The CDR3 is CASSSGGVDTQYF. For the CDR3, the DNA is TGCGCCAGCAGCTCGGGGGGGGTAGATACGCAGTATTTT.

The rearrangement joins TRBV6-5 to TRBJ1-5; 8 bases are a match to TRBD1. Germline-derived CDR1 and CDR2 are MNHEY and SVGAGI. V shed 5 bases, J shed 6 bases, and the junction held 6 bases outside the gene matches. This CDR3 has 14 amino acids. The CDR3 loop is CASSRGQEGQPQHF. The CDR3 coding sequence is TGTGCCAGCAGTCGGGGACAGGAAGGTCAGCCCCAGCATTTT.

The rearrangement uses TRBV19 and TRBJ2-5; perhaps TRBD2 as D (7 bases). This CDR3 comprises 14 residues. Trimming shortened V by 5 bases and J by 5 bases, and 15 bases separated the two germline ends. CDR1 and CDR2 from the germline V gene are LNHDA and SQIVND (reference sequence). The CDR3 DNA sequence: TGTGCCAGTAGTGTTGATAGGGGGGGGGAGACCCAGTACTTC. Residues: CASSVDRGGETQYF.

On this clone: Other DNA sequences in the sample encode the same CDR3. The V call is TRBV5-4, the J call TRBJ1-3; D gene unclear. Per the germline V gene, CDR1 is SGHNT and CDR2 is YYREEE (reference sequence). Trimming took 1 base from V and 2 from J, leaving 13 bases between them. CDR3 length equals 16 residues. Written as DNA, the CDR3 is TGTGCCAGCAGCTTGTCCGCAGGCGCCACTGGAAACACCATATATTTT. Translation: CASSLSAGATGNTIYF.

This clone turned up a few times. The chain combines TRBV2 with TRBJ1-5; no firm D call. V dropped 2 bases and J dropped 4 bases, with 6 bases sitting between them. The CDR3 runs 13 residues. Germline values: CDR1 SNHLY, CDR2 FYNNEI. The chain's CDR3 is CASSEQPNQPQHF. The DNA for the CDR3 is TGTGCCAGCAGTGAACAGCCGAATCAGCCCCAGCATTTT.

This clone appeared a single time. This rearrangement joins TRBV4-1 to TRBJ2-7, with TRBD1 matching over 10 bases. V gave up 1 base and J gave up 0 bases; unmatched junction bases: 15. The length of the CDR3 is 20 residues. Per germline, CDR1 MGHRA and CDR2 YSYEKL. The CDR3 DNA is TGCGCCAGCAGCCAAGGAGATCCGGGACAGGGGTTCTCCGACTCCTACGAGCAGTACTTC. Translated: CASSQGDPGQGFSDSYEQYF.

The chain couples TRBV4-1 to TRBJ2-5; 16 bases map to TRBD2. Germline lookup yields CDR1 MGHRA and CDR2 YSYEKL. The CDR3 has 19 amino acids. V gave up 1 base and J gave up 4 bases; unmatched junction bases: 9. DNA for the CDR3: TGCGCCAGCAGCCAAGGTTGGGGACTAGCGGGGGGGGGAGCAGAGACCCAGTACTTC. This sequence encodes CASSQGWGLAGGGAETQYF.

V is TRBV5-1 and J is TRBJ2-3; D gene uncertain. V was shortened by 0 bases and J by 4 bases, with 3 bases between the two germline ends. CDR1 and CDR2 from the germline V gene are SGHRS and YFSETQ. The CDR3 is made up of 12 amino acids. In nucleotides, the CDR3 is TGCGCCAGCAGCTTGGAAGCAGATACGCAGTATTTT. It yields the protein CASSLEADTQYF. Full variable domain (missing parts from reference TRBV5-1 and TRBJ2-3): KAGVTQTPRYLIKTRGQQVTLSCSPISGHRSVSWYQQTPGQGLQFLFEYFSETQRNKGNFPGRFSGRQFSNSRSEMNVSTLELGDSALYLCASSLEADTQYFGPGTRLTVL.

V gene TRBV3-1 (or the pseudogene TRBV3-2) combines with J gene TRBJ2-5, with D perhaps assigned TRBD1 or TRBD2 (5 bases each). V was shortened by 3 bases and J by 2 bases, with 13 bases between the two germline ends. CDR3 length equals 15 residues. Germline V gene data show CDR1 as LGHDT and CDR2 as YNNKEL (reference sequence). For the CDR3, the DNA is TGTGCCAGCAGCCATGTTCGGGGCGGGCAAGAGACCCAGTACTTC. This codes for CASSHVRGGQETQYF.

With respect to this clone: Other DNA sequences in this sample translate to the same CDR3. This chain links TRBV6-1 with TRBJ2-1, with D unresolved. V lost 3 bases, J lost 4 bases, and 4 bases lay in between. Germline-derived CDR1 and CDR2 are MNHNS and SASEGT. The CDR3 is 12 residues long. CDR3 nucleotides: TGTGCCAGCAGTGAGCGGTACAATGAGCAGTTCTTC. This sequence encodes CASSERYNEQFF.

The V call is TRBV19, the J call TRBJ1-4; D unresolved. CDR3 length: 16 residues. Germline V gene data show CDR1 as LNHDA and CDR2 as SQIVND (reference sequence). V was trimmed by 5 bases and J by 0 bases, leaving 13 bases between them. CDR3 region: CASSPRTGATNEKLFF. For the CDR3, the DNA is TGTGCCAGTAGTCCGCGGACGGGAGCAACTAATGAAAAACTGTTTTTT.